This T cell receptor beta chain was observed in a study of cytomegalovirus exposure and HLA in healthy donors. Study details: According to later analysis, the same platform produced the 120 or so validation and approximately 630 first-cohort repertoires.

Method: immunoSEQ multiplex PCR; TCRdb's copy keeps in-frame clones and lacks some. This table holds about 82,000 clones, approximately 93% found once. Looked up from germline, CDR1 is MNHEY and CDR2 is SMNVEV (reference sequence). The length of the CDR3 is 12 residues. The V and J ends lost 5 bases and 10 bases respectively, with 15 bases between them. Overall study findings and caveats: Most TCR sequences were rare, but some public TCRs occurred in many donors. Cytomegalovirus association was listed for about 160 TCR beta chains.

In its sample, this clone was seen once. Its antigen is as yet unknown. The receptor was isolated from a man aged 18 to 29 in good health and CMV-seronegative. Source material: PBMCs. The chain links TRBV27 to TRBJ2-7; possible D gene TRBD1, 6 bases. Here the CDR3 reads CASSPDSYFQYF. In DNA form, the CDR3 reads TGTGCCAGCAGTCCGGACAGCTACTTTCAGTACTTC.